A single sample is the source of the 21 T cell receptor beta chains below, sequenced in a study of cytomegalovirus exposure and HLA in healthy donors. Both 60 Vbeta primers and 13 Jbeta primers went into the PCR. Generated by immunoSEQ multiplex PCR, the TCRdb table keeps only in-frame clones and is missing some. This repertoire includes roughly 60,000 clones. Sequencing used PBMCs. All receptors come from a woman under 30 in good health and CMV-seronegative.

CDR3 nucleotides: TGTGCCAGCAGCGGACTAGCGGGCCCCCGGGATACGCAGTATTTT. This gives the protein CASSGLAGPRDTQYF. V and J are TRBV2 and TRBJ2-3, with 11 positions matching TRBD2. The V gene end was trimmed by 6 bases and the J gene end by 6 bases; junction bases not matched to a gene: 8. CDR1 is SNHLY and CDR2 is FYNNEI in the germline V gene. The CDR3 is 15 residues long.

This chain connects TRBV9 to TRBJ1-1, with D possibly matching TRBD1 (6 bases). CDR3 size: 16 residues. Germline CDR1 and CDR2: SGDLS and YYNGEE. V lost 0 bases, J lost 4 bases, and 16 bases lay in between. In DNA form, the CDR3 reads TGTGCCAGCAGCGTAGAAACAGGGAGAAGGCCCACTGAAGCTTTCTTT. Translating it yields CASSVETGRRPTEAFF. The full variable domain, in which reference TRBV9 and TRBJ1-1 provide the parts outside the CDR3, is DSGVTQTPKHLITATGQRVTLRCSPRSGDLSVYWYQQSLDQGLQFLIQYYNGEERAKGNILERFSAQQFPDLHSELNLSSLELGDSALYFCASSVETGRRPTEAFFGQGTRLTVV.

The DNA of the CDR3 is TGCGCCAGCACCCAGGGGGCTAGTAATGAAAAACTGTTTTTT. Encoded protein: CASTQGASNEKLFF. The chain couples TRBV5-1 to TRBJ1-4; the match to TRBD1 covers 8 bases. This CDR3 has 14 residues. The germline V gene encodes CDR1 SGHRS and CDR2 YFSETQ. J lost 4 bases, V lost 6 bases, and 5 bases had no gene match.

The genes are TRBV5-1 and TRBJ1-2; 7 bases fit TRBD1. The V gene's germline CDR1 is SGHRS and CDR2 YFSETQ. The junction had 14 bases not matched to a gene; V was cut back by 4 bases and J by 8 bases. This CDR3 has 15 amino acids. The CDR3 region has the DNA TGCGCCAGCAGCCCCTCCGGCGAACAGGGGTGGGGCTACACCTTC. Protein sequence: CASSPSGEQGWGYTF.

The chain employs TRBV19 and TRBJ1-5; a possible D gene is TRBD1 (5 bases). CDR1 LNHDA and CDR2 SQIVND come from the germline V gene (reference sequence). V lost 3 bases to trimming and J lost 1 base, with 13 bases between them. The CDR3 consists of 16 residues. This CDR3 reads CASSMVGGGSNQPQHF. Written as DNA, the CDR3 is TGTGCCAGTAGTATGGTGGGGGGAGGAAGCAATCAGCCCCAGCATTTT.

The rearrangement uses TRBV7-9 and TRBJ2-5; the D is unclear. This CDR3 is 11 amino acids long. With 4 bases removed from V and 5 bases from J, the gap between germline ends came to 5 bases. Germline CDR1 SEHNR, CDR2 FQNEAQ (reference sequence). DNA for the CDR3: TGTGCCAGCAGCTCTAGGGAGACCCAGTACTTC. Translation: CASSSRETQYF.

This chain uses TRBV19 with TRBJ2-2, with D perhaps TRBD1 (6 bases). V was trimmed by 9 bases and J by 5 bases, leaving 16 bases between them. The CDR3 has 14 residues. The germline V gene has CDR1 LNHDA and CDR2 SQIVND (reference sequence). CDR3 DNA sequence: TGTGCCAGCACCCGGGACACAGCTACCGGGGAGCTGTTTTTT. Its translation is CASTRDTATGELFF.

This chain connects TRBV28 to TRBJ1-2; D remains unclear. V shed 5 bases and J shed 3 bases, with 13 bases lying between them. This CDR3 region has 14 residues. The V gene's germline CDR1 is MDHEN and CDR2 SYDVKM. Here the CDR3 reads CASSDKQVDYGYTF. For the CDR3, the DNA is TGTGCCAGCAGTGATAAGCAGGTTGACTATGGCTACACCTTC.

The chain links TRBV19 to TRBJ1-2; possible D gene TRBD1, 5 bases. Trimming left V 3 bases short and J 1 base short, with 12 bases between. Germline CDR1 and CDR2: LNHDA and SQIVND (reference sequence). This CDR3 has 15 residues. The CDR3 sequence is CASSIWQGNNYGYTF. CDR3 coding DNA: TGTGCCAGTAGTATCTGGCAGGGCAATAACTATGGCTACACCTTC.

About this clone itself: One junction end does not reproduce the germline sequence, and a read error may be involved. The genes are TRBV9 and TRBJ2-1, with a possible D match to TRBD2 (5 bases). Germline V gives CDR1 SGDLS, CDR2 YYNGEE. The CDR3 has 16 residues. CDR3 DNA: TGTGCCAGCGGACGGGGTTCGGCCCGCTCCGACAATGAGCAGTTCTTC. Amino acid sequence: CASGRGSARSDNEQFF.

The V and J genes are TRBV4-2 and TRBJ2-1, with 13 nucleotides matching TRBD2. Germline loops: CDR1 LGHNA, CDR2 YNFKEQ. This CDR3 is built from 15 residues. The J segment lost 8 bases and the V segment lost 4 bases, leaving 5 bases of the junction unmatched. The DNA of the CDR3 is TGTGCCAGCAGCCCGACTAGCGGGGGGCCCGATGAGCAGTTCTTC. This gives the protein CASSPTSGGPDEQFF.

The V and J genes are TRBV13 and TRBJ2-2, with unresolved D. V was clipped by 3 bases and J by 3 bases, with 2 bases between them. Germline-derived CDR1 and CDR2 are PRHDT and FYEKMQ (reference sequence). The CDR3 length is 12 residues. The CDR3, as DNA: TGTGCCAGCAGCTTCGACACCGGGGAGCTGTTTTTT. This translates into CASSFDTGELFF. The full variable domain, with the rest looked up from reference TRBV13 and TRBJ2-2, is AAGVIQSPRHLIKEKRETATLKCYPIPRHDTVYWYQQGPGQDPQFLISFYEKMQSDKGSIPDRFSAQQFSDYHSELNMSSLELGDSALYFCASSFDTGELFFGEGSRLTVL.

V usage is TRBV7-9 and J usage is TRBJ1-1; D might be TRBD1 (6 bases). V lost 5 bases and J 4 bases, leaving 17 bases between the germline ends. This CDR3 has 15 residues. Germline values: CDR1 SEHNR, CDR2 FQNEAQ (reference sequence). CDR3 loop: CASSTRGDRLTEAFF. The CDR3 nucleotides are TGTGCCAGCAGCACTAGAGGCGACAGGCTCACTGAAGCTTTCTTT.

The CDR3, as DNA: TGCGCCAGCAGCTTTGACAGGGGGCTTCAGTTCTTC. It yields the protein CASSFDRGLQFF. The chain uses TRBV5-1 and TRBJ2-1; 10 bases match TRBD1. The germline gives CDR1 SGHRS, CDR2 YFSETQ. V lost 2 bases to trimming and J lost 13 bases; unmatched junction nucleotides: 3. This CDR3 comprises 12 residues.

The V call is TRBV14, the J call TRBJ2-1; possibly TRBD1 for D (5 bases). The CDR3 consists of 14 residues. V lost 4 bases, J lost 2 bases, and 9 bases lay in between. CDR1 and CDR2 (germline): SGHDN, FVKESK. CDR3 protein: CASSPRGTYNEQFF. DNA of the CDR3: TGTGCCAGCAGCCCTAGGGGAACCTACAATGAGCAGTTCTTC.

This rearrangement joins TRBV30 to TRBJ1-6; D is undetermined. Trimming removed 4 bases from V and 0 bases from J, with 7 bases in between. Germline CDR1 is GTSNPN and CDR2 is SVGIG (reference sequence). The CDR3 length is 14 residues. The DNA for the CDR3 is TGTGCCTGGAACCCCAGCTCCTATAATTCACCCCTCCACTTT. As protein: CAWNPSSYNSPLHF.

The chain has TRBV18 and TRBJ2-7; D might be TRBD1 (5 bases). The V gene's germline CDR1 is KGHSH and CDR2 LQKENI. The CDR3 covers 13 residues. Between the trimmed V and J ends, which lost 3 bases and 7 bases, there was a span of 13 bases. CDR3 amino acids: CASSPGRGGEQYF. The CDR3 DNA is TGTGCCAGCTCACCGGGTAGGGGCGGAGAGCAGTACTTC.

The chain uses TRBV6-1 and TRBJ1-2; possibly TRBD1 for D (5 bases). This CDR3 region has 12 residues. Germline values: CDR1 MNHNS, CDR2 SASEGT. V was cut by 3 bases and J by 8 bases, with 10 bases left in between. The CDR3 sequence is CASSDLGLGYTF. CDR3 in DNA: TGTGCCAGCAGTGATCTGGGACTCGGCTACACCTTC.

In DNA form, the CDR3 reads TGTGCCAGCTCACCCCGGGACTTTACCTACAATGAGCAGTTCTTC. Translated: CASSPRDFTYNEQFF. V and J are TRBV18 and TRBJ2-1; tentatively, D is TRBD2 (6 bases). Trimming shortened V by 3 bases and J by 2 bases, and 11 bases separated the two germline ends. Germline CDR1 reads KGHSH; CDR2 reads LQKENI. This CDR3 has 15 amino acids.

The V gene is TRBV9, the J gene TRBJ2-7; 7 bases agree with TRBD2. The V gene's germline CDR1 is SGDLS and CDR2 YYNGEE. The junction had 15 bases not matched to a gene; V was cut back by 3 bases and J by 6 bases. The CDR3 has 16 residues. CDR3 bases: TGTGCCAGCAGCGAGCCTCTAATTGCGGGGGTTTTCGAGCAGTACTTC. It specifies CASSEPLIAGVFEQYF.

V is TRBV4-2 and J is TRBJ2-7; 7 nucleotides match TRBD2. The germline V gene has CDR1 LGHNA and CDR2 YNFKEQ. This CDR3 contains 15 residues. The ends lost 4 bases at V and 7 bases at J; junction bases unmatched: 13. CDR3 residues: CASSPKDMGGIEQYF. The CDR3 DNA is TGTGCCAGCAGCCCTAAGGACATGGGGGGGATTGAGCAGTACTTC.